This T cell receptor beta chain appears in the sequencing data of a study of blood T cell repertoires in COVID-19. Study-level information: Samples of COVID-19 (acute and convalescent) were obtained from the United States, Italy and Spain.

CDR1 is SNHLY and CDR2 is FYNNEI in the germline V gene. V lost 2 bases, J lost 8 bases, and 9 bases lay in between. The CDR3 totals 13 residues. Methods used by the authors: Amplification from reference gene primers served as the basis for estimated nucleated cell counts. TCRdb's table, derived via immunoSEQ multiplex PCR, lists solely in-frame clones and lacks some. V and J calls and clone size follow that table, whereas D and trimming were derived from the DNA. The sample holds approximately 83,000 clones; 70% to 90% are singletons and the top ten take under 3.5%. V gene TRBV2 combines with J gene TRBJ1-4; D gene ambiguous. Sequenced: peripheral blood. This TCR derives from a man aged 50 to 59 with acute or convalescent COVID-19. The CDR3 DNA reads TGTGCCAGCAGTGAACAAGTCAGGGAAAAACTGTTTTTT. Translation: CASSEQVREKLFF.